This T cell receptor (beta chain) was identified in a study of early T cells in non-severe SARS-CoV-2 infection. In the study overall: The sequenced material was bulk RNA from unsorted whole blood, and its chains were unpaired.

Trimming stripped 0 bases from V and 7 bases from J, with 13 bases between. Germline V CDR1 and CDR2: SGHAT, FQNNGV. The length of the CDR3 is 14 residues. Unique molecular identifiers were attached to individual cDNA molecules. One entry per CDR3 protein, called by TCRdb with MiXCR from the 5' RACE reads. The sample gives tens of thousands of distinct CDR3 sequences, about 16% of which show up once; 5.5% is in the top ten. This clonotype has at least ten counts. Its antigen remains unidentified. Study conclusions and caveats: Comparison of clonotypes with VDJdb favored anti-spike CD8 responses while missing private and CD4 specificities.

Material for sequencing was whole blood. The chain links TRBV11-2 to TRBJ2-7; the D call may be TRBD1 or TRBD2 (5 bases each). This receptor was identified in an adult who was a healthcare worker with PCR-confirmed SARS-CoV-2 infection or an uninfected control (not recorded which). This chain's CDR3 is CASSLEPSGREQYF. The CDR3 nucleotides read TGTGCCAGCAGCTTAGAACCTTCGGGGCGGGAGCAGTACTTC. Full variable domain (remainder filled in from reference TRBV11-2 and TRBJ2-7): EAGVAQSPRYKIIEKRQSVAFWCNPISGHATLYWYQQILGQGPKLLIQFQNNGVVDDSQLPKDRFSAERLKGVDSTLKIQPAKLEDSAVYLCASSLEPSGREQYFGPGTRLTVT.